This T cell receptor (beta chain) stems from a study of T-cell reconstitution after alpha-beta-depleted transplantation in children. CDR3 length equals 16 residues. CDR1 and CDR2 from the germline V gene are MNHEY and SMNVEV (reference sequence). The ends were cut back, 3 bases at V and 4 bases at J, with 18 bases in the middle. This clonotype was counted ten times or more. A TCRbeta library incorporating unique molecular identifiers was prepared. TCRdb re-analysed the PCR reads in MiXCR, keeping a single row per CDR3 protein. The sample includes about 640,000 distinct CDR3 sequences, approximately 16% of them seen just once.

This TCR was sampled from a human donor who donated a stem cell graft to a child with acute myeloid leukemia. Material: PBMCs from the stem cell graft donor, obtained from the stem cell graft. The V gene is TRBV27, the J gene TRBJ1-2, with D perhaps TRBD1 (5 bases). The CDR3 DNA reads TGTGCCAGCAGTTTTGGGGGAGGAGGGGTAGTCTATGGCTACACCTTC. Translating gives CASSFGGGGVVYGYTF.